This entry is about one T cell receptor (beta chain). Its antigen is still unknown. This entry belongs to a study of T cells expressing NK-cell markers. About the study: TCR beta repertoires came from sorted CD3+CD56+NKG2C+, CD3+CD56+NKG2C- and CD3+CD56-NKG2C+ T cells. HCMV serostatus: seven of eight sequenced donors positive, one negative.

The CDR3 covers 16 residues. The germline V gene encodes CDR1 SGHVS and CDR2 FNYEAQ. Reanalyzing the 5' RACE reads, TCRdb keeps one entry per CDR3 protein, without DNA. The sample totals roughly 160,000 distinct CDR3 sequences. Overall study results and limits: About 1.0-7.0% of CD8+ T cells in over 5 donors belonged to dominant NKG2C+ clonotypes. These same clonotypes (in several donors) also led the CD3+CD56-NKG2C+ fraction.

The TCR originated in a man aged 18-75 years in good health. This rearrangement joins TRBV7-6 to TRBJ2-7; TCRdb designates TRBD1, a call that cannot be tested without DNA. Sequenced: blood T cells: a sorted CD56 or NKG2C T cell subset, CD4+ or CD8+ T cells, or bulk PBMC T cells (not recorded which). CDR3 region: CASSPSETGQENEQYF.